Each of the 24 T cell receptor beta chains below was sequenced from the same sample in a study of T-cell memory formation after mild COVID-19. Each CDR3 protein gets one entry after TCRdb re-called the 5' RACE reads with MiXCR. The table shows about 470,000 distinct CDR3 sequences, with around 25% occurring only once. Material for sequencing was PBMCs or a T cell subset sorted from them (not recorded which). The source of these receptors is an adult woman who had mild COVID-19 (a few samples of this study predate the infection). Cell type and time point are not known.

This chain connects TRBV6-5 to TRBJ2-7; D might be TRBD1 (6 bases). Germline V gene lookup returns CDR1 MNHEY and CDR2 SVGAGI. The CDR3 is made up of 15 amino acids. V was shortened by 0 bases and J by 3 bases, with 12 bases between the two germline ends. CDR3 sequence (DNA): TGTGCCAGCAGTTACTCGGACAGCCCCGTCTACGAGCAGTACTTC. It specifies CASSYSDSPVYEQYF.

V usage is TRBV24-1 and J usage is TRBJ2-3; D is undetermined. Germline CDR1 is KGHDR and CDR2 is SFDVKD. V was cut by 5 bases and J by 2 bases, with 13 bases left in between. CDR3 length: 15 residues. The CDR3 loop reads CATSGTSFATDTQYF. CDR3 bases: TGTGCCACCAGTGGTACCTCGTTTGCCACAGATACGCAGTATTTT.

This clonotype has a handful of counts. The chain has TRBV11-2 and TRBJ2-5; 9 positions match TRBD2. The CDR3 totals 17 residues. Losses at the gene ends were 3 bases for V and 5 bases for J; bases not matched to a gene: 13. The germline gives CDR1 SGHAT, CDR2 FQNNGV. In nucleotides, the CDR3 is TGTGCCAGCAGCTTGCACGCACTAATAGCGGGAGATGAGACCCAGTACTTC. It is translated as CASSLHALIAGDETQYF.

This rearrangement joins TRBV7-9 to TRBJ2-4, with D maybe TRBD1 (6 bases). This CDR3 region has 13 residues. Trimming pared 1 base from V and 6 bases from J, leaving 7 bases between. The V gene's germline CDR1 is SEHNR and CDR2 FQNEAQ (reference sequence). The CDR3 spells CASSLVQGNIQYF. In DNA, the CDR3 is TGTGCCAGCAGCTTAGTACAGGGAAACATTCAGTACTTC.

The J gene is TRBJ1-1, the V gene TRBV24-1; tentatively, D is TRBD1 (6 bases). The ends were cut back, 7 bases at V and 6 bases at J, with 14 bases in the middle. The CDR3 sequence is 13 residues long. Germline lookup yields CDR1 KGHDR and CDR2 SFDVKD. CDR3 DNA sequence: TGTGCCACCAGGGACCAGGGGAATTCTGAAGCTTTCTTT. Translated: CATRDQGNSEAFF.

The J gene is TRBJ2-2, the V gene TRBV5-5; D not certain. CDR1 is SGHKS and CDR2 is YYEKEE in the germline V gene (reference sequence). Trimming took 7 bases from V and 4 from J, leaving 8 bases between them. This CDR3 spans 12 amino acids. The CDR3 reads CASRPGTGELFF. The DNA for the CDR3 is TGTGCCAGCCGGCCCGGCACCGGGGAGCTGTTTTTT.

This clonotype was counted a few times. CDR3 amino acids: CASSKRDRRSGNTIYF. Here the CDR3 DNA reads TGTGCCAGCAGTAAAAGGGACAGACGTTCTGGAAACACCATATATTTT. The rearrangement uses TRBV6-2 or TRBV6-3 and TRBJ1-3, with 7 bases lining up with TRBD1. Unmatched junction bases numbered 8, after V lost 5 bases and J lost 1 base. CDR1 and CDR2 (germline): MNHEY, SVGEGT. The CDR3 has 16 residues.

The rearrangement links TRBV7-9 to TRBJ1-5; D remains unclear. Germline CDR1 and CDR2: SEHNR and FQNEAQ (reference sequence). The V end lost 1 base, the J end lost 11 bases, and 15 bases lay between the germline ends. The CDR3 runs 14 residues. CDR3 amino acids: CASSLGLDPMAQHF. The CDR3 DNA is TGTGCCAGCAGCTTAGGATTGGACCCTATGGCCCAGCATTTT. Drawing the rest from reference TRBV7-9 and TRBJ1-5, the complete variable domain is DTGVSQNPRHKITKRGQNVTFRCDPISEHNRLYWYRQTLGQGPEFLTYFQNEAQLEKSRLLSDRFSAERPKGSFSTLEIQRTEQGDSAMYLCASSLGLDPMAQHFGDGTRLSIL.

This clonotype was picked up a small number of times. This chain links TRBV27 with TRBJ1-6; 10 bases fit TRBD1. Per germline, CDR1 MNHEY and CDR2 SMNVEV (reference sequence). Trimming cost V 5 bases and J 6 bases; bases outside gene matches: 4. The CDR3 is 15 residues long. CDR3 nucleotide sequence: TGTGCCAGCAGTACGACAGGGGGCCCTAATTCACCCCTCCACTTT. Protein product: CASSTTGGPNSPLHF.

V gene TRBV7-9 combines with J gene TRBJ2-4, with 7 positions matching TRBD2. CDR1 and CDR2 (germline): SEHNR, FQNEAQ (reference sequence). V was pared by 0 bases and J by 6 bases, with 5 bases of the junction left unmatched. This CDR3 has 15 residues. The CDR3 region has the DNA TGTGCCAGCAGCTTAGCGCTGATAGCGGGAAACATTCAGTACTTC. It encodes CASSLALIAGNIQYF. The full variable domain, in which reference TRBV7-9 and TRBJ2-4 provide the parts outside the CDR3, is DTGVSQNPRHKITKRGQNVTFRCDPISEHNRLYWYRQTLGQGPEFLTYFQNEAQLEKSRLLSDRFSAERPKGSFSTLEIQRTEQGDSAMYLCASSLALIAGNIQYFGAGTRLSVL.

The CDR3: CARVNRGTNSPLHF. The CDR3 region has the DNA TGCGCCAGGGTAAACAGGGGTACGAATTCACCCCTCCACTTT. This rearrangement joins TRBV5-1 to TRBJ1-6; 7 nucleotides agree with TRBD1. Germline V gene lookup returns CDR1 SGHRS and CDR2 YFSETQ. The junction had 9 bases not matched to a gene; V was cut back by 8 bases and J by 7 bases. The CDR3 has 14 amino acids. The whole variable domain, remainder taken from reference TRBV5-1 and TRBJ1-6, is KAGVTQTPRYLIKTRGQQVTLSCSPISGHRSVSWYQQTPGQGLQFLFEYFSETQRNKGNFPGRFSGRQFSNSRSEMNVSTLELGDSALYLCARVNRGTNSPLHFGNGTRLTVT.

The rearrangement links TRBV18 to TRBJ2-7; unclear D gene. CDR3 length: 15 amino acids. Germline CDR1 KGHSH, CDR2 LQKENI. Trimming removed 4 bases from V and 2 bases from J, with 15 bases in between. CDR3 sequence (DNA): TGTGCCAGCTCACTATTAAACACTGGGCCCTACGAGCAGTACTTC. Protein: CASSLLNTGPYEQYF.

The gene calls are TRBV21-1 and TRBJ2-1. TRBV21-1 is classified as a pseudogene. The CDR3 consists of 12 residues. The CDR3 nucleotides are TGTGCCAGCAGCGAAAGATCTAATGAGCAGTTCTTC. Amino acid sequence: CASSERSNEQFF.

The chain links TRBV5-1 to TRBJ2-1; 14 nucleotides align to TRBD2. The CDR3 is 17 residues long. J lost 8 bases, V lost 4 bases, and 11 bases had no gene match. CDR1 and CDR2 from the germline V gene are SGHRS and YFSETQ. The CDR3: CASSTGLAGGVVHEQFF. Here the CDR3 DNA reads TGCGCCAGCAGCACCGGACTAGCGGGAGGCGTAGTTCATGAGCAGTTCTTC.

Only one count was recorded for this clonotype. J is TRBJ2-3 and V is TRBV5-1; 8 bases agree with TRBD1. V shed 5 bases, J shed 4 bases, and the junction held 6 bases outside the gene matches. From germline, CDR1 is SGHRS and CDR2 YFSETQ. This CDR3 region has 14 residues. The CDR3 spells CASRTGQGSDTQYF. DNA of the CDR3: TGCGCCAGCAGAACAGGACAGGGCTCAGATACGCAGTATTTT.

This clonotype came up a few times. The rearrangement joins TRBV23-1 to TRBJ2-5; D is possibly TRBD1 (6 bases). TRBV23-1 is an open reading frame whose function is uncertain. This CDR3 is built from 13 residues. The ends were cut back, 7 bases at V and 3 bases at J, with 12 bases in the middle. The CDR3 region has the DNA TGCGCCAGCACCCCGGACAGAGAAGAGACCCAGTACTTC. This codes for CASTPDREETQYF.

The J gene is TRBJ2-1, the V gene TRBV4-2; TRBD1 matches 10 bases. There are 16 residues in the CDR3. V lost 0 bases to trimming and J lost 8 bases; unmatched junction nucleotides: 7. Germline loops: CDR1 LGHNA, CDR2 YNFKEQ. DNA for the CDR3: TGTGCCAGCAGCCAAGATCCCGCCGGGACAGGGGATGAGCAGTTCTTC. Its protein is CASSQDPAGTGDEQFF.

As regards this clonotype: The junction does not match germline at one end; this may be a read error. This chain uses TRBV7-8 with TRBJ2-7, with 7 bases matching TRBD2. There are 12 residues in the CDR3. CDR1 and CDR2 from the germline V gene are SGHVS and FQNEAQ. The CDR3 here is CASSLGTSSSDF. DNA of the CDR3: TGTGCCAGCAGCTTAGGGACTAGTTCCTCGGACTTC.

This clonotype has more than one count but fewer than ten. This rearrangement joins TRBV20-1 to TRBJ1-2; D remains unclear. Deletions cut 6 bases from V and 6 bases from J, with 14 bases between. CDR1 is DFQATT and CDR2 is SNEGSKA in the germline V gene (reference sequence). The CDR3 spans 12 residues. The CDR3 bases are TGCAGTGCAAAGACTAGGCAGGATGGCTACACCTTC. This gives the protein CSAKTRQDGYTF.

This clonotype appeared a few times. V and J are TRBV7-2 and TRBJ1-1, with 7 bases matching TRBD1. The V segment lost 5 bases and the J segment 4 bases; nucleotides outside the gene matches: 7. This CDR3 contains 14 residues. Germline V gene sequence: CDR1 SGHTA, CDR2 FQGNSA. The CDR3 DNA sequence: TGTGCCAGCAGCCCCGGGACAGTAGGCACTGAAGCTTTCTTT. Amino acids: CASSPGTVGTEAFF.

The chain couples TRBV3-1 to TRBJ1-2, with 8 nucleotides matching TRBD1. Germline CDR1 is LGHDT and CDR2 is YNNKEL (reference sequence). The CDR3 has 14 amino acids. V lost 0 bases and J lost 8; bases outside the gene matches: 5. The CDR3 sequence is CASSQEGRGRGYTF. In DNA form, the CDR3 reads TGTGCCAGCAGCCAAGAGGGCAGGGGGCGCGGCTACACCTTC. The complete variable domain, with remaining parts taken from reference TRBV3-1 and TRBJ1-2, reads DTAVSQTPKYLVTQMGNDKSIKCEQNLGHDTMYWYKQDSKKFLKIMFSYNNKELIINETVPNRFSPKSPDKAHLNLHINSLELGDSAVYFCASSQEGRGRGYTFGSGTRLTVV.

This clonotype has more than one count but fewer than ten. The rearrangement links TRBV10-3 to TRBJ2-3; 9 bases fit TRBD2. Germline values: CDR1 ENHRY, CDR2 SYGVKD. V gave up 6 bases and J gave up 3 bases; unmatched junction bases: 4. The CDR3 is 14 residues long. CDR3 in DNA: TGTGCCATCAGGCGGGAGGGCCTGACAGATACGCAGTATTTT. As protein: CAIRREGLTDTQYF.

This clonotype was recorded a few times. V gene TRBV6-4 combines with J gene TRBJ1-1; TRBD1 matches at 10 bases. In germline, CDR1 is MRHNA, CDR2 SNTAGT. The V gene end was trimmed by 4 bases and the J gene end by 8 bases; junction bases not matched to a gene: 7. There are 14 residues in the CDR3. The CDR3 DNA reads TGTGCCAGCAGTGCCCACGGGGACAGGGGAGAAGCTTTCTTT. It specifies CASSAHGDRGEAFF.

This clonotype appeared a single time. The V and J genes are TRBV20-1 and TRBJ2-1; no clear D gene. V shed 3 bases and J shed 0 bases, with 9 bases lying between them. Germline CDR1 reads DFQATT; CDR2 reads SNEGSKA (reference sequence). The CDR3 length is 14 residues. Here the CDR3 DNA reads TGCAGTGCTAGTGGCTTCAGCTCCTACAATGAGCAGTTCTTC. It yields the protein CSASGFSSYNEQFF.